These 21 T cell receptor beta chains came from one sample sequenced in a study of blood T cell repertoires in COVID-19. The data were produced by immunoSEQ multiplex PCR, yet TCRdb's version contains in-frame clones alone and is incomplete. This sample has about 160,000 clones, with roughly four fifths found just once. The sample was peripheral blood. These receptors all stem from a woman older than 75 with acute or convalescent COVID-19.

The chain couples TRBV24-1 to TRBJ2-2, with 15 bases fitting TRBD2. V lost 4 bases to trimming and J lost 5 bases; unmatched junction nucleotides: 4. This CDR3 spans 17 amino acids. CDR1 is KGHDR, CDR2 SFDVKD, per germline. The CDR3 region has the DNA TGTGCCACCAGTGACCTGGGACTAGCGGGGGGTACCGGGGAGCTGTTTTTT. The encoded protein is CATSDLGLAGGTGELFF.

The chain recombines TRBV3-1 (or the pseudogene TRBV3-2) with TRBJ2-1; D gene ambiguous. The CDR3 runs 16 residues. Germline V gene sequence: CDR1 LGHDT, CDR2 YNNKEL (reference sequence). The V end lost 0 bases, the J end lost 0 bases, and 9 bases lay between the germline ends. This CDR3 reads CASSQEVLHSYNEQFF. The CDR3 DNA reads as TGTGCCAGCAGCCAAGAGGTTTTACACTCCTACAATGAGCAGTTCTTC.

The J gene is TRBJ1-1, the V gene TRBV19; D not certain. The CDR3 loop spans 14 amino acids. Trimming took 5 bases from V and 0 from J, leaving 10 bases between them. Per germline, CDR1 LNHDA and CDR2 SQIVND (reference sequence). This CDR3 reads CASSPNVVNTEAFF. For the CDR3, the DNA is TGTGCCAGTAGTCCCAATGTAGTGAACACTGAAGCTTTCTTT.

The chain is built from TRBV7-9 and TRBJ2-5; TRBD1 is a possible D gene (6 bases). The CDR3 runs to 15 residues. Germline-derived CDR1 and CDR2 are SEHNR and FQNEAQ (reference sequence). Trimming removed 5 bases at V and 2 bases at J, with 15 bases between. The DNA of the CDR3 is TGTGCCAGCAGCCAGTTCGGACAGAGTCAAGAGACCCAGTACTTC. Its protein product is CASSQFGQSQETQYF.

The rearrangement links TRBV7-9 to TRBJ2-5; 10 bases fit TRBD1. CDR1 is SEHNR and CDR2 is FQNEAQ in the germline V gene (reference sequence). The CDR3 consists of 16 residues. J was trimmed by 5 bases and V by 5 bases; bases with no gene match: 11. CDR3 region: CASSPNAGTGVETQYF. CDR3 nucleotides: TGTGCCAGCAGCCCTAATGCCGGGACAGGGGTGGAGACCCAGTACTTC.

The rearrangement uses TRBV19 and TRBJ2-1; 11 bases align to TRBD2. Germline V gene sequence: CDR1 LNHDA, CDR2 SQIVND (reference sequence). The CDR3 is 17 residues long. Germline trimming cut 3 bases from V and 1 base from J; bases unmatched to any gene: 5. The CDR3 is CASSISSGRLSYNEQFF. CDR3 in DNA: TGTGCCAGTAGTATTTCTAGCGGGAGGTTATCCTACAATGAGCAGTTCTTC.

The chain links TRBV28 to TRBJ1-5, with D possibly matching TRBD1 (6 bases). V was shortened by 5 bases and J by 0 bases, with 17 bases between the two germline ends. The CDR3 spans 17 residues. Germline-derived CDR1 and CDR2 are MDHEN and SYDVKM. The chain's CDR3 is CASSITQGLNSNQPQHF. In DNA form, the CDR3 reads TGTGCCAGCAGTATAACACAGGGTTTGAATAGCAATCAGCCCCAGCATTTT.

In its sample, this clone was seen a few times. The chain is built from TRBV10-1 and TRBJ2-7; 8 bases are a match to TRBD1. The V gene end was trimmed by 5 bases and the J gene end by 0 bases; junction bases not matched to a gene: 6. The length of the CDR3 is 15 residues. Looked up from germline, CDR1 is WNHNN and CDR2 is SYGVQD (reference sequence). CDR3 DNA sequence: TGCGCCAGCAGTCCCGAGACAGGGGCCTCCTACGAGCAGTACTTC. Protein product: CASSPETGASYEQYF.

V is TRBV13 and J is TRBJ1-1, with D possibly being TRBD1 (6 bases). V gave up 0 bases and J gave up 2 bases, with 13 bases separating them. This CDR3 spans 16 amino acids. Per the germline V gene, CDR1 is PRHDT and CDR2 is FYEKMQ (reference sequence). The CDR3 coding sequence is TGTGCCAGCAGCTTAGGCCTAACGGGACAAAACACTGAAGCTTTCTTT. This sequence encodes CASSLGLTGQNTEAFF. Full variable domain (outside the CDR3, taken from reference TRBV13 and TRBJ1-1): AAGVIQSPRHLIKEKRETATLKCYPIPRHDTVYWYQQGPGQDPQFLISFYEKMQSDKGSIPDRFSAQQFSDYHSELNMSSLELGDSALYFCASSLGLTGQNTEAFFGQGTRLTVV.

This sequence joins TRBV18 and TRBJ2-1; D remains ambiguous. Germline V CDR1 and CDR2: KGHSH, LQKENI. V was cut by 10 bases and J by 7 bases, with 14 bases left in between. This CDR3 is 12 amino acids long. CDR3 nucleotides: TGTGCCACCTTCTCAGTATCAAATGAGCAGTTCTTC. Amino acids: CATFSVSNEQFF. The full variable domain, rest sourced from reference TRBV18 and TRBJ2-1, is NAGVMQNPRHLVRRRGQEARLRCSPMKGHSHVYWYRQLPEEGLKFMVYLQKENIIDESGMPKERFSAEFPKEGPSILRIQQVVRGDSAAYFCATFSVSNEQFFGPGTRLTVL.

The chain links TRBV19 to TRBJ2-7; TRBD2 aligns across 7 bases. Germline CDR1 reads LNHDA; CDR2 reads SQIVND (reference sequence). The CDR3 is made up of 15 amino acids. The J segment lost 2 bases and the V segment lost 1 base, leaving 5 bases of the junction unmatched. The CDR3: CASSIAEAGPYEQYF. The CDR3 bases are TGTGCCAGTAGTATAGCGGAAGCGGGACCCTACGAGCAGTACTTC.

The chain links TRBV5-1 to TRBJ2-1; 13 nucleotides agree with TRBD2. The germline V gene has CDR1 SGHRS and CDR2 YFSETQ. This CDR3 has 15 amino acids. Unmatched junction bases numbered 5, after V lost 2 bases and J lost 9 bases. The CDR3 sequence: CASSFTSGRAIEQFF. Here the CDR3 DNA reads TGCGCCAGCAGCTTTACTAGCGGGAGGGCCATTGAGCAGTTCTTC.

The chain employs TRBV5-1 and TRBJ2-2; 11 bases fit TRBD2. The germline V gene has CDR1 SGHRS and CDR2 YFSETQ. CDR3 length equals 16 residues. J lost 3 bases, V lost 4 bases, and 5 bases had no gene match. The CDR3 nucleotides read TGCGCCAGCAGCGCAACTAGCGGGAGAGACACCGGGGAGCTGTTTTTT. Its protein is CASSATSGRDTGELFF.

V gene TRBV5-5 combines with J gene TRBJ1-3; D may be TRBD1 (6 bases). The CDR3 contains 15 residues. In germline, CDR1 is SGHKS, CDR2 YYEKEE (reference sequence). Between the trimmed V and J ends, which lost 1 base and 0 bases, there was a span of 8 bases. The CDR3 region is CASSLLGHSGNTIYF. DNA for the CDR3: TGTGCCAGCAGCTTGTTGGGACACTCTGGAAACACCATATATTTT.

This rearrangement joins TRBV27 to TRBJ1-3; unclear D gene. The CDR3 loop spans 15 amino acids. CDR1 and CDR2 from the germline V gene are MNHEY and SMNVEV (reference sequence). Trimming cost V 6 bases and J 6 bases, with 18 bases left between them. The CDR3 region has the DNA TGTGCCAGCAGCTTGACCGGGTCTTTGCTAAACACCATATATTTT. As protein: CASSLTGSLLNTIYF.

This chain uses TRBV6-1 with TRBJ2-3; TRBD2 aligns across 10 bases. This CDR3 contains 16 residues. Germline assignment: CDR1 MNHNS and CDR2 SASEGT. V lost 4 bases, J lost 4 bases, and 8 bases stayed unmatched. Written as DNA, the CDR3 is TGTGCCAGCAGTGTCCTAGCGGGAGCCCTATCAGATACGCAGTATTTT. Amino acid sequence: CASSVLAGALSDTQYF.

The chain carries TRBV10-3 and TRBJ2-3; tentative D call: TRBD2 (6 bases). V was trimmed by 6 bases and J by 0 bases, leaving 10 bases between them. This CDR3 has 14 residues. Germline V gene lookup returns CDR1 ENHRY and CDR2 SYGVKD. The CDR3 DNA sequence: TGTGCCATCAGGGAGGGTCTAAGCACAGATACGCAGTATTTT. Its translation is CAIREGLSTDTQYF.

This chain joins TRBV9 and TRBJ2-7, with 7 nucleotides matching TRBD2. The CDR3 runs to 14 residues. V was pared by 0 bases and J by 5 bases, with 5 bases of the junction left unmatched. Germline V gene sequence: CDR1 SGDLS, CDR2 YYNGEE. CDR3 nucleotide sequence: TGTGCCAGCAGCGTAGGGCTAGCGGAACACGAGCAGTACTTC. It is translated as CASSVGLAEHEQYF.

The DNA for the CDR3 is TGTGCCAGCAGCTTGAGCACTAGTTACAATGAGCAGTTCTTC. This sequence encodes CASSLSTSYNEQFF. V and J are TRBV7-9 and TRBJ2-1; a weak D match, TRBD2 (5 bases). Trimming shortened V by 3 bases and J by 4 bases, and 10 bases separated the two germline ends. Germline lookup yields CDR1 SEHNR and CDR2 FQNEAQ (reference sequence). The CDR3 spans 14 residues.

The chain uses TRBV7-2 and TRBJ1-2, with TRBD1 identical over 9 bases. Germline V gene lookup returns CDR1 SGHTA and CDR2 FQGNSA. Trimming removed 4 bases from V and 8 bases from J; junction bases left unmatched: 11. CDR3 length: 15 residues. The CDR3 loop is CASSSLGDRAGGYTF. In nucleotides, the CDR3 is TGTGCCAGCAGCTCCTTGGGGGACAGGGCTGGGGGCTACACCTTC.

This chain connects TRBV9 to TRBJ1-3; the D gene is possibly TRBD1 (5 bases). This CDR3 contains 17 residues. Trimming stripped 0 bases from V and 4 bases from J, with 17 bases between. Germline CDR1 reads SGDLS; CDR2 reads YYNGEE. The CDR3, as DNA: TGTGCCAGCAGCGTAGATCCAGGGTTAGGGCGCGGAAACACCATATATTTT. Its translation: CASSVDPGLGRGNTIYF.